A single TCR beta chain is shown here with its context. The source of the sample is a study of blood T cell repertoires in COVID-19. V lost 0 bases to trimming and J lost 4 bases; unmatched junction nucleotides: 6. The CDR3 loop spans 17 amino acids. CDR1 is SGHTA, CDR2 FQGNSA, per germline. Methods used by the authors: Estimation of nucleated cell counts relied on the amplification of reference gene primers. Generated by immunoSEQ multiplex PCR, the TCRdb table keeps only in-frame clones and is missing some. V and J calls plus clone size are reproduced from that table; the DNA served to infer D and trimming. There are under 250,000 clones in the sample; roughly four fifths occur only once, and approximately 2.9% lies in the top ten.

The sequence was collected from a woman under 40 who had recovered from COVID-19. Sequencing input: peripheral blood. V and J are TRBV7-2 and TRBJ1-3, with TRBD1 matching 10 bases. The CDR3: CASSLAMGQGTGNTIYF. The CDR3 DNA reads TGTGCCAGCAGCTTAGCCATGGGACAGGGGACCGGAAACACCATATATTTT.